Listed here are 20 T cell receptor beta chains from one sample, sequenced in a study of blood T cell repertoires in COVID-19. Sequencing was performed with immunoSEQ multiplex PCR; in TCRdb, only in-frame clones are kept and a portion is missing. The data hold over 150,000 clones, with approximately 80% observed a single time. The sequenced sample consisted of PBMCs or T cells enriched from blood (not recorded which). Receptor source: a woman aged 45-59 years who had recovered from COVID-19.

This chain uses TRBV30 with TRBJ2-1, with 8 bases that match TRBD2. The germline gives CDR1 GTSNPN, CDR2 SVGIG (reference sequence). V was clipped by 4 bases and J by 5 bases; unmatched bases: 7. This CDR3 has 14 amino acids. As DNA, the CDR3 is TGTGCCTGGAAATCTAGCGGGCCTCACAATGAGCAGTTCTTC. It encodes CAWKSSGPHNEQFF.

The DNA for the CDR3 is TGTGCCAGCAGCCAAACCTCAGGGTTCTCCTACGAGCAGTACTTC. As protein: CASSQTSGFSYEQYF. The V call is TRBV3-1 (or the pseudogene TRBV3-2), the J call TRBJ2-7, with D possibly being TRBD1 (5 bases). CDR3 length equals 15 residues. V shed 2 bases and J shed 0 bases, with 11 bases lying between them. Per the germline V gene, CDR1 is LGHDT and CDR2 is YNNKEL (reference sequence).

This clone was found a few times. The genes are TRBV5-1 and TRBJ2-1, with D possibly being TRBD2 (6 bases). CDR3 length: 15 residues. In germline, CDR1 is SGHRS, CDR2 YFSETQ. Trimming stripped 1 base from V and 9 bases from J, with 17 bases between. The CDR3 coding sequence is TGCGCCAGCAGCTTGAGTTACCCTAGCGCCGGTGAGCAGTTCTTC. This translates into CASSLSYPSAGEQFF. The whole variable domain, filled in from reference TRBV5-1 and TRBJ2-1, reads KAGVTQTPRYLIKTRGQQVTLSCSPISGHRSVSWYQQTPGQGLQFLFEYFSETQRNKGNFPGRFSGRQFSNSRSEMNVSTLELGDSALYLCASSLSYPSAGEQFFGPGTRLTVL.

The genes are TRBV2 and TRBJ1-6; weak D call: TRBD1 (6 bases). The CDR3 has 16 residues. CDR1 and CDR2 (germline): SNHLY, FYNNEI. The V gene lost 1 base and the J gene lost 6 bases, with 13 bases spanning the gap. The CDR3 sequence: CASSEEQGRFNSPLHF. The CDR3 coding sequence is TGTGCCAGCAGTGAAGAGCAGGGGCGGTTTAATTCACCCCTCCACTTT.

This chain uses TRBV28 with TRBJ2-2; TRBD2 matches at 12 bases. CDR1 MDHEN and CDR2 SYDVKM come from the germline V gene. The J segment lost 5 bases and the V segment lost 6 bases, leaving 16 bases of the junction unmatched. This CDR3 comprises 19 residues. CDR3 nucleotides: TGTGCCAGCAGGGTAGGACCGTCTAGCGGGAGGGCCCGAACCGGGGAGCTGTTTTTT. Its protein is CASRVGPSSGRARTGELFF.

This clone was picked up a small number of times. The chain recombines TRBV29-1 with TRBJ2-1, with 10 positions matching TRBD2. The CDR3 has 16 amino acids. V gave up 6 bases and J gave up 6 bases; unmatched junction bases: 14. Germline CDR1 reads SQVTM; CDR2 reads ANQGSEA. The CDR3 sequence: CSVPTVTSGVPNEQFF. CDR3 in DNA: TGCAGCGTGCCAACCGTTACTAGCGGGGTCCCCAATGAGCAGTTCTTC.

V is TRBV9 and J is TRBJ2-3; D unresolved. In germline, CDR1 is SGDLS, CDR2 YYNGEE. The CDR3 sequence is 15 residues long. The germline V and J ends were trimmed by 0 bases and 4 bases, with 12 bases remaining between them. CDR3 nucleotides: TGTGCCAGCAGCGTAGAGGCGGTCTTCGCAGATACGCAGTATTTT. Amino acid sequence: CASSVEAVFADTQYF.

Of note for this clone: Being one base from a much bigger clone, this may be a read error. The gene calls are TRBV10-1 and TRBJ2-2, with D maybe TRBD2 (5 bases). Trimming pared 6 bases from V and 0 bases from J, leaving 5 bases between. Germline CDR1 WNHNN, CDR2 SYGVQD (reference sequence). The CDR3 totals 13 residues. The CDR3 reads CASRDSNTGELFF. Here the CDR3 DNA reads TGCGCCAGCAGGGACTCGAACACCGGGGAGCTGTTTTTT.

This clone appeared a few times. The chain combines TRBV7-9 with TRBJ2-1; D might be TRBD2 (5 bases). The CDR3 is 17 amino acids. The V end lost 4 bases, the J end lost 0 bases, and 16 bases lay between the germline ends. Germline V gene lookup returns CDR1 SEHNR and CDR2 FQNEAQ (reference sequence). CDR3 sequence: CASSSVGLASSYNEQFF. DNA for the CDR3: TGTGCCAGCAGCTCAGTCGGACTTGCAAGCTCCTACAATGAGCAGTTCTTC.

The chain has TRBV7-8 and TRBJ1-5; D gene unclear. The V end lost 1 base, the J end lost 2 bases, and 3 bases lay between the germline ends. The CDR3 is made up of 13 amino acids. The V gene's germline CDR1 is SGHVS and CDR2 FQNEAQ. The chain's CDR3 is CASSLVGNQPQHF. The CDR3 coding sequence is TGTGCCAGCAGCTTAGTCGGCAATCAGCCCCAGCATTTT.

The DNA of the CDR3 is TGTGCCAGTAGTACCCAGGACGAGCAGTACTTC. This encodes CASSTQDEQYF. This rearrangement joins TRBV19 to TRBJ2-7; D gene unclear. The CDR3 loop spans 11 amino acids. V was cut by 4 bases and J by 5 bases, with 6 bases left in between. In germline, CDR1 is LNHDA, CDR2 SQIVND (reference sequence).

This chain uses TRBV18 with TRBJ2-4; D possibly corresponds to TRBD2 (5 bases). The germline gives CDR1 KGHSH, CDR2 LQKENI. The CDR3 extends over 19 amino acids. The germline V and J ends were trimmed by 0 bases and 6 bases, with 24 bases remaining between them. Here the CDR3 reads CASSPPNTDLASRGNIQYF. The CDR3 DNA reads TGTGCCAGCTCACCACCGAACACGGATCTAGCCTCTCGGGGAAACATTCAGTACTTC.

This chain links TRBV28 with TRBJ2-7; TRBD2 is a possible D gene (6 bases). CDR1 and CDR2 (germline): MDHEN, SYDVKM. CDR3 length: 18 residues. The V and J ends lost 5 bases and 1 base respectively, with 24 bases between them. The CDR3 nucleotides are TGTGCCAGCAGTCTCCTAACGGAGGCGGGAACATGGTCCTACGAGCAGTACTTC. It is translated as CASSLLTEAGTWSYEQYF.

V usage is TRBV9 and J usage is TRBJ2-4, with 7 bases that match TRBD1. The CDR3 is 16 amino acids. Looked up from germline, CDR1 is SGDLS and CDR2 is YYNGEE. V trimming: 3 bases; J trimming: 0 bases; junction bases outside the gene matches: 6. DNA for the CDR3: TGTGCCAGCAGCGCGGGGACAGCTGGAGCCAAAAACATTCAGTACTTC. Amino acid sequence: CASSAGTAGAKNIQYF.

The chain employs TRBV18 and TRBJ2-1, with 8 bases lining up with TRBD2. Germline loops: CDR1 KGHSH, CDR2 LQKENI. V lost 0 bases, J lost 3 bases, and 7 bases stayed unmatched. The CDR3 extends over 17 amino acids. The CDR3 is CASSPPVSSGYYNEQFF. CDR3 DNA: TGTGCCAGCTCACCACCGGTCTCTAGCGGGTACTACAATGAGCAGTTCTTC. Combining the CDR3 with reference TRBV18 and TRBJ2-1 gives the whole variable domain NAGVMQNPRHLVRRRGQEARLRCSPMKGHSHVYWYRQLPEEGLKFMVYLQKENIIDESGMPKERFSAEFPKEGPSILRIQQVVRGDSAAYFCASSPPVSSGYYNEQFFGPGTRLTVL.

CDR3 protein: CASSKRRLTGRNTGELFF. The CDR3 DNA reads TGTGCCAGCAGCAAACGTCGTCTGACAGGTCGGAACACCGGGGAGCTGTTTTTT. The chain carries TRBV21-1 and TRBJ2-2; the DNA was not compared with TRBD1, the D call given in the table. TRBV21-1 is termed a pseudogene. The CDR3 spans 18 residues.

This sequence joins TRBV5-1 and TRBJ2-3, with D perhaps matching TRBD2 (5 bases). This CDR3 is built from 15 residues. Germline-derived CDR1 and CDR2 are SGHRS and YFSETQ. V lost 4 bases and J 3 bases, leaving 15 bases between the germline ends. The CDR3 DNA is TGCGCCAGCAGCCCACGGCGGAGAGGGACAGATACGCAGTATTTT. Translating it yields CASSPRRRGTDTQYF.

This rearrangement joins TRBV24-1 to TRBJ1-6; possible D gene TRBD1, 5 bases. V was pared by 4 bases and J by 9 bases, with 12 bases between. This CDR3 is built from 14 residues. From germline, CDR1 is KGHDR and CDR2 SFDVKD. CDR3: CATSDVGVGSPLHF. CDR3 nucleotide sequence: TGTGCCACCAGTGACGTAGGGGTTGGTTCACCCCTCCACTTT.

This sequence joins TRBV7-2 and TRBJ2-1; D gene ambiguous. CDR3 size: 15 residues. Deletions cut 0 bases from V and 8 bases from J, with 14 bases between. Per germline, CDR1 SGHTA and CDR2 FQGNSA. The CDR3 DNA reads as TGTGCCAGCAGCTTAGCGAAGCGTCAATTGGATGAGCAGTTCTTC. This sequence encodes CASSLAKRQLDEQFF.

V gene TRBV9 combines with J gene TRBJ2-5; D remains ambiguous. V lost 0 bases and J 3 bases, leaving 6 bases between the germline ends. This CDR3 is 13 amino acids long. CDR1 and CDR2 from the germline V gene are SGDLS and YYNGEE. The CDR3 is CASSVAVEETQYF. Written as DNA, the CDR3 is TGTGCCAGCAGCGTAGCGGTGGAAGAGACCCAGTACTTC.